The 32 T cell receptor beta chains reported below all come from one sample, sequenced in a study of blood T cell repertoires in COVID-19. Data came from immunoSEQ multiplex PCR; TCRdb stores just in-frame clones and leaves some out. Of 250,000 to 400,000 clones in the sample, under 90% are singletons; the top ten hold 2.9%. The specimen sequenced was peripheral blood. These TCRs come from a woman in her thirties with COVID-19, enrolled during active disease.

V gene TRBV24-1 combines with J gene TRBJ2-2; 7 bases are a match to TRBD2. V trimming: 5 bases; J trimming: 1 base; junction bases outside the gene matches: 9. The germline gives CDR1 KGHDR, CDR2 SFDVKD. This CDR3 spans 17 amino acids. CDR3 nucleotide sequence: TGTGCCACCAGTGGGGTCACGAGCGGGAAGAACACCGGGGAGCTGTTTTTT. It translates to CATSGVTSGKNTGELFF.

The chain couples TRBV7-2 to TRBJ1-4, with TRBD1 identical over 8 bases. Per the germline V gene, CDR1 is SGHTA and CDR2 is FQGNSA. CDR3 length: 15 residues. V trimming: 5 bases; J trimming: 14 bases; junction bases outside the gene matches: 16. Here the CDR3 reads CASSPTLQGALRLFF. In nucleotides, the CDR3 is TGTGCCAGCAGCCCGACCCTGCAGGGGGCGCTTCGCCTGTTTTTT.

The count of this clone is one. The chain uses TRBV6-5 and TRBJ1-1, with a possible D match to TRBD1 (6 bases). Germline assignment: CDR1 MNHEY and CDR2 SVGAGI. The CDR3 extends over 13 amino acids. Deletions cut 6 bases from V and 5 bases from J, with 13 bases between. CDR3 bases: TGTGCCAGCAGACACACAGGGACGACTGAAGCTTTCTTT. The encoded protein is CASRHTGTTEAFF.

There are a few counts of this clone. The chain is built from TRBV2 and TRBJ1-1, with 12 nucleotides matching TRBD1. The V segment lost 7 bases and the J segment 3 bases; nucleotides outside the gene matches: 6. The CDR3 consists of 15 residues. CDR1 SNHLY and CDR2 FYNNEI come from the germline V gene. The CDR3 region is CASTRDRGLDTEAFF. The CDR3 DNA sequence: TGTGCCAGCACTAGGGACAGGGGGCTAGACACTGAAGCTTTCTTT.

This chain links TRBV11-2 with TRBJ1-2, with D uncertain. The germline V gene has CDR1 SGHAT and CDR2 FQNNGV. V gave up 7 bases and J gave up 2 bases, with 14 bases separating them. This CDR3 comprises 14 residues. The CDR3 DNA is TGTGCCAGCACCCCACTACGAGGGAACTATGGCTACACCTTC. Translating gives CASTPLRGNYGYTF. Based on the CDR3 plus reference TRBV11-2 and TRBJ1-2, the full variable domain is EAGVAQSPRYKIIEKRQSVAFWCNPISGHATLYWYQQILGQGPKLLIQFQNNGVVDDSQLPKDRFSAERLKGVDSTLKIQPAKLEDSAVYLCASTPLRGNYGYTFGSGTRLTVV.

The chain links TRBV11-2 to TRBJ2-3, with D possibly being TRBD2 (6 bases). CDR1 SGHAT and CDR2 FQNNGV come from the germline V gene. V was trimmed by 5 bases and J by 2 bases, leaving 17 bases between them. CDR3 size: 16 residues. CDR3 sequence (DNA): TGTGCCAGCAGCCACGGGACTCCAATCTCCACAGATACGCAGTATTTT. It codes for CASSHGTPISTDTQYF.

The rearrangement links TRBV30 to TRBJ2-3, with TRBD2 matching over 10 bases. J was trimmed by 3 bases and V by 5 bases; bases with no gene match: 5. The CDR3 spans 14 residues. Looked up from germline, CDR1 is GTSNPN and CDR2 is SVGIG (reference sequence). CDR3 nucleotides: TGTGCCTGGGGTAGCGGGAGGATAACAGATACGCAGTATTTT. This gives the protein CAWGSGRITDTQYF.

The chain has TRBV6-5 and TRBJ1-4; no definite D call. V dropped 8 bases and J dropped 6 bases, with 13 bases sitting between them. Per germline, CDR1 MNHEY and CDR2 SVGAGI. The CDR3 is 13 amino acids. The chain's CDR3 is CASGLLGDEKLFF. The CDR3 DNA sequence: TGTGCCAGCGGACTGCTAGGTGATGAAAAACTGTTTTTT.

The chain recombines TRBV12-3 or TRBV12-4 with TRBJ1-2, with a possible D match to TRBD1 (6 bases). V gave up 3 bases and J gave up 5 bases, with 10 bases separating them. This CDR3 has 13 residues. This CDR3 reads CASSLQGPYGYTF. CDR3 nucleotide sequence: TGTGCCAGCAGTTTGCAGGGGCCATATGGCTACACCTTC.

The chain is built from TRBV6-1 and TRBJ1-5; TRBD1 matches 7 bases. J lost 0 bases, V lost 2 bases, and 4 bases had no gene match. This CDR3 region has 16 residues. CDR1 and CDR2 from the germline V gene are MNHNS and SASEGT. The CDR3 DNA is TGTGCCAGCAGTGAAAGGGGGACAGTTAGCAATCAGCCCCAGCATTTT. Translated: CASSERGTVSNQPQHF.

The gene calls are TRBV11-3 and TRBJ1-1; unclear D gene. CDR1 is SGHNT and CDR2 is YENEEA in the germline V gene. V lost 4 bases to trimming and J lost 3 bases, with 9 bases between them. This CDR3 region has 13 residues. The chain's CDR3 is CASSSPEDTEAFF. CDR3 nucleotide sequence: TGTGCCAGCAGCTCCCCTGAGGACACTGAAGCTTTCTTT.

This clone came up a few times. This chain uses TRBV6-5 with TRBJ2-7, with D possibly matching TRBD1 (6 bases). The CDR3 has 15 amino acids. CDR1 is MNHEY, CDR2 SVGAGI, per germline. The ends were cut back, 6 bases at V and 0 bases at J, with 15 bases in the middle. CDR3 residues: CASRHPQGSSYEQYF. CDR3 bases: TGTGCCAGCAGGCACCCCCAGGGGAGCTCCTACGAGCAGTACTTC.

This chain joins TRBV5-1 and TRBJ1-2; tentatively, D is TRBD1 (6 bases). V shed 4 bases and J shed 4 bases, with 14 bases lying between them. The germline V gene encodes CDR1 SGHRS and CDR2 YFSETQ. The CDR3 covers 14 residues. The CDR3 loop reads CASSLQGSGYGYTF. CDR3 coding DNA: TGCGCCAGCAGCCTACAGGGAAGTGGCTATGGCTACACCTTC.

The chain joins TRBV6-4 to TRBJ2-1, with 10 bases fitting TRBD2. Looked up from germline, CDR1 is MRHNA and CDR2 is SNTAGT. The CDR3 has 15 amino acids. V trimming: 6 bases; J trimming: 6 bases; junction bases outside the gene matches: 8. The CDR3 reads CASSPLAGSGNEQFF. In DNA form, the CDR3 reads TGTGCCAGCAGCCCACTAGCGGGATCAGGCAATGAGCAGTTCTTC.

Only one count was recorded for this clone. This chain connects TRBV6-5 to TRBJ2-1, with 7 bases fitting TRBD2. Germline CDR1 is MNHEY and CDR2 is SVGAGI. This CDR3 has 12 amino acids. V shed 8 bases and J 4 bases; nucleotides not matched to a gene: 2. In DNA form, the CDR3 reads TGTGCCAGCCTAGCGGTGTACAATGAGCAGTTCTTC. It specifies CASLAVYNEQFF.

The chain uses TRBV5-6 and TRBJ1-1; 11 nucleotides match TRBD1. CDR1 is SGHDT, CDR2 YYEEEE, per germline. The length of the CDR3 is 15 residues. The V and J ends lost 4 bases and 3 bases, in that order; junction bases with no gene match: 5. CDR3 region: CASSPGTGGHTEAFF. DNA for the CDR3: TGTGCCAGCAGCCCGGGGACAGGGGGGCACACTGAAGCTTTCTTT.

This clone was seen once. The V gene is TRBV19, the J gene TRBJ2-2; 12 positions match TRBD2. The germline CDR1 and CDR2 sequences are LNHDA and SQIVND (reference sequence). The CDR3 runs to 19 residues. V lost 3 bases and J lost 3; bases outside the gene matches: 11. CDR3 in amino acids: CASSISVASGRVDTGELFF. In DNA form, the CDR3 reads TGTGCCAGTAGTATTTCGGTGGCTAGCGGGAGGGTTGACACCGGGGAGCTGTTTTTT.

This sequence joins TRBV5-1 and TRBJ1-4; D perhaps matches TRBD1 (6 bases). Trimming pared 4 bases from V and 10 bases from J, leaving 26 bases between. From germline, CDR1 is SGHRS and CDR2 YFSETQ. The CDR3 length is 17 residues. In DNA, the CDR3 is TGCGCCAGCAGCCTCGGGGTACCAGGGGACACAAGCGGAAAACTGTTTTTT. This codes for CASSLGVPGDTSGKLFF.

V usage is TRBV27 and J usage is TRBJ2-5; TRBD1 matches at 7 bases. Trimming removed 1 base from V and 1 base from J; junction bases left unmatched: 6. The CDR3 is made up of 16 amino acids. The germline gives CDR1 MNHEY, CDR2 SMNVEV (reference sequence). CDR3 in amino acids: CASSLWSGGAQETQYF. For the CDR3, the DNA is TGTGCCAGCAGTTTATGGTCAGGGGGAGCCCAAGAGACCCAGTACTTC.

V is TRBV27 and J is TRBJ1-5, with a possible D match to TRBD1 (5 bases). The CDR3 consists of 15 residues. V was clipped by 3 bases and J by 3 bases, with 12 bases between them. Germline CDR1 is MNHEY and CDR2 is SMNVEV (reference sequence). The DNA for the CDR3 is TGTGCCAGCAGTTTCTCAGGGCAAGCCAATCAGCCCCAGCATTTT. This codes for CASSFSGQANQPQHF.

This clone appeared once. The chain employs TRBV2 and TRBJ2-5, with unresolved D. This CDR3 spans 10 amino acids. The germline CDR1 and CDR2 sequences are SNHLY and FYNNEI. V was shortened by 10 bases and J by 3 bases, with 6 bases between the two germline ends. The CDR3 region has the DNA TGTGCCATTATCGAAGAGACCCAGTACTTC. Translated: CAIIEETQYF. The whole variable domain, remainder taken from reference TRBV2 and TRBJ2-5, is EPEVTQTPSHQVTQMGQEVILRCVPISNHLYFYWYRQILGQKVEFLVSFYNNEISEKSEIFDDQFSVERPDGSNFTLKIRSTKLEDSAMYFCAIIEETQYFGPGTRLLVL.

This clone was found once. J is TRBJ2-6 and V is TRBV7-3, with 8 positions matching TRBD1. J was trimmed by 2 bases and V by 5 bases; bases with no gene match: 11. This CDR3 contains 18 residues. Germline CDR1 and CDR2: SGHTA and FQGTGA. DNA of the CDR3: TGTGCCAGCAGCCAAACCGGGACAGGTGTAACTGGGGCCAACGTCCTGACTTTC. Translation: CASSQTGTGVTGANVLTF.

V gene TRBV5-5 combines with J gene TRBJ1-6; 9 bases line up with TRBD1. The CDR3 is made up of 15 amino acids. Germline CDR1 is SGHKS and CDR2 is YYEKEE (reference sequence). Germline trimming cut 4 bases from V and 7 bases from J; bases unmatched to any gene: 6. CDR3 in amino acids: CASSPKTGGNSPLHF. As DNA, the CDR3 is TGTGCCAGCAGCCCAAAGACAGGGGGAAATTCACCCCTCCACTTT.

The rearrangement uses TRBV4-2 and TRBJ1-1; no definite D call. Trimming stripped 0 bases from V and 4 bases from J, with 12 bases between. The CDR3 spans 15 residues. Germline V CDR1 and CDR2: LGHNA, YNFKEQ. The CDR3 coding sequence is TGTGCCAGCAGCCAAGATAGACGGAGTCTCACTGAAGCTTTCTTT. As protein: CASSQDRRSLTEAFF.

The CDR3 DNA reads TGTGCCAGTAAAGGACAGGGGGCTAATGGCTACACCTTC. As protein: CASKGQGANGYTF. V and J are TRBV19 and TRBJ1-2, with 11 nucleotides matching TRBD1. V trimming: 7 bases; J trimming: 6 bases; junction bases outside the gene matches: 4. The CDR3 extends over 13 amino acids. Looked up from germline, CDR1 is LNHDA and CDR2 is SQIVND (reference sequence).

The chain combines TRBV11-2 with TRBJ1-1, with D uncertain. Germline-derived CDR1 and CDR2 are SGHAT and FQNNGV. V shed 3 bases and J shed 7 bases, with 12 bases lying between them. This CDR3 comprises 13 residues. The CDR3 DNA reads as TGTGCCAGCAGCTTCGAGGTGGTTGGTGAAGCTTTCTTT. Protein product: CASSFEVVGEAFF.

The rearrangement links TRBV10-2 to TRBJ1-1, with D possibly TRBD1 on 5 matching bases. In germline, CDR1 is WSHSY, CDR2 SAAADI. The length of the CDR3 is 15 residues. V lost 6 bases and J 5 bases, leaving 19 bases between the germline ends. The CDR3 loop is CASRETAWVITEAFF. CDR3 DNA: TGCGCCAGCAGGGAGACAGCTTGGGTAATAACTGAAGCTTTCTTT.

The rearrangement joins TRBV24-1 to TRBJ2-2; maybe TRBD2 (6 bases). CDR1 and CDR2 (germline): KGHDR, SFDVKD. Trimming removed 5 bases at V and 6 bases at J, with 18 bases between. This CDR3 comprises 16 residues. The CDR3 region has the DNA TGTGCCACCAGTGCCCGGCGGGCGGGAACCGCCGGGGAGCTGTTTTTT. Amino acid sequence: CATSARRAGTAGELFF.

Only a few counts were recorded for this clone. The rearrangement links TRBV29-1 to TRBJ2-5; the D call may be TRBD1 or TRBD2 (5 bases each). CDR3 length: 13 amino acids. Germline V gene data show CDR1 as SQVTM and CDR2 as ANQGSEA. V lost 8 bases to trimming and J lost 5 bases, with 18 bases between them. The CDR3 loop is CSLGASRGETQYF. In DNA form, the CDR3 reads TGCAGCCTTGGGGCTAGTAGAGGGGAGACCCAGTACTTC.

A remark on this clone: At one boundary the junction diverges from the germline segment, which might be a read error. The chain has TRBV6-1 and TRBJ1-2; D not resolved. Germline V gene data show CDR1 as MNHNS and CDR2 as SASEGT. This CDR3 has 12 residues. CDR3 region: CASSEDTYGYTF. The DNA for the CDR3 is TGTGCCAGCAGCGAAGACACGTATGGCTACACCTTC.

The chain couples TRBV27 to TRBJ2-5, with D maybe TRBD1 (6 bases). The CDR3 is 13 amino acids. Germline CDR1 reads MNHEY; CDR2 reads SMNVEV (reference sequence). Trimming took 6 bases from V and 5 from J, leaving 13 bases between them. CDR3 residues: CASRQGTLETQYF. CDR3 bases: TGTGCCAGCAGGCAGGGGACCCTGGAGACCCAGTACTTC.

The chain joins TRBV10-3 to TRBJ2-2; D is uncertain. The CDR3 is 17 residues long. V lost 0 bases, J lost 0 bases, and 11 bases lay in between. Germline CDR1 is ENHRY and CDR2 is SYGVKD. The DNA for the CDR3 is TGTGCCATCAGTGAGTCGCCGAGCTACGCGAACACCGGGGAGCTGTTTTTT. Its protein is CAISESPSYANTGELFF.